The 3 T cell receptor beta chains below all came from one sample that was sequenced in a study of shared clonotypes between healthy human individuals. Repertoires were generated with immunoSEQ multiplex PCR, while TCRdb's copy carries only in-frame clones and drops some. The sample has millions of clones, 85% to 95% seen once. Sample: naive CD4+ T cells sorted from blood. Noted subset: CD45RA+ positively selected. Receptors were obtained from a man younger than 30 in good health.

As concerns this clone: The sample has other DNA sequences that encode this CDR3 too. The rearrangement uses TRBV5-4 and TRBJ2-7, with 16 bases matching TRBD2. Trimming removed 4 bases from V and 4 bases from J; junction bases left unmatched: 2. Germline CDR1 and CDR2: SGHNT and YYREEE (reference sequence). The CDR3 runs to 15 residues. The chain's CDR3 is CASSRGLAGGYEQYF. CDR3 coding DNA: TGTGCCAGCAGCCGGGGACTAGCGGGAGGGTACGAGCAGTACTTC.

A single count supports this clone. The chain employs TRBV19 and TRBJ1-2; D is ambiguous. Germline CDR1 LNHDA, CDR2 SQIVND (reference sequence). This CDR3 has 12 residues. Trimming left V 5 bases short and J 8 bases short, with 12 bases between. The CDR3 loop reads CASSLASGGYTF. The CDR3 coding sequence is TGTGCCAGTAGTCTCGCTTCGGGAGGCTACACCTTC.

Comments on this clone: This CDR3 is also generated by other DNA sequences in the sample. The chain employs TRBV7-6 and TRBJ2-7; perhaps TRBD1 as D (5 bases). The CDR3 sequence is 15 residues long. Germline assignment: CDR1 SGHVS and CDR2 FNYEAQ. V was clipped by 1 base and J by 1 base, with 11 bases between them. The CDR3 bases are TGTGCCAGCAGCTTAGAAGGGCAGGGATCCTACGAGCAGTACTTC. Translated: CASSLEGQGSYEQYF.